This TCR beta chain was sequenced during a study of T cell responses to AZD1222 COVID-19 vaccine. The CDR3 totals 13 residues. The ends were cut back, 6 bases at V and 2 bases at J, with 10 bases in the middle. CDR1 LNHDA and CDR2 SQIVND come from the germline V gene (reference sequence). Assay used: immunoSEQ multiplex PCR; TCRdb lists only in-frame clones, some missing. Of some 150,000 clones listed, roughly 93% are singletons. Regarding the study as a whole: A mostly white British donor set with more females was recruited, and clonal diversity was possibly underestimated. Only six individuals given AZD1222 were seropositive at baseline. The CD4 TCRs associated with vaccination extended across spike and predominated at 160-218 and 743-854. Nearly half of the spike-specific TCRs reportedly recognize variant regions that carry no mutations.

Points on this clone: What it recognizes is unknown.

The TCR originated in an adult in good health. This specimen was peripheral blood, taken on day 0 of MenACWY control vaccination. The chain employs TRBV19 and TRBJ1-2; D gene unclear. The DNA for the CDR3 is TGTGCCAGTAGCATCGACGGAAACTATGGCTACACCTTC. Translation gives CASSIDGNYGYTF.